This T cell receptor (beta chain) was sequenced for a study of identical twins. TCRdb re-called the 5' RACE reads with MiXCR, one entry per CDR3 protein. The repertoire holds about 290,000 distinct CDR3 sequences, with 8% to 9.5% as singletons. The CDR3 runs to 15 residues. Germline V CDR1 and CDR2: SGHTA, FQGNSA. Trimming cost V 6 bases and J 2 bases, with 16 bases left between them. This sample also appeared in a second study, on yellow fever vaccine responses in identical twins. That work states: Reports say the vaccine T cell response in twins looked partly convergent and partly personalized.

This receptor was obtained from a woman between 18 and 30 years old in good health. This chain uses TRBV7-2 with TRBJ2-5; a possible D gene is TRBD2 (6 bases). Sequenced input: CD8+ T cells sorted from blood. The CDR3 sequence is CASSSWGGVQETQYF. Written as DNA, the CDR3 is TGTGCCAGCAGTTCCTGGGGAGGCGTACAAGAGACCCAGTACTTC.